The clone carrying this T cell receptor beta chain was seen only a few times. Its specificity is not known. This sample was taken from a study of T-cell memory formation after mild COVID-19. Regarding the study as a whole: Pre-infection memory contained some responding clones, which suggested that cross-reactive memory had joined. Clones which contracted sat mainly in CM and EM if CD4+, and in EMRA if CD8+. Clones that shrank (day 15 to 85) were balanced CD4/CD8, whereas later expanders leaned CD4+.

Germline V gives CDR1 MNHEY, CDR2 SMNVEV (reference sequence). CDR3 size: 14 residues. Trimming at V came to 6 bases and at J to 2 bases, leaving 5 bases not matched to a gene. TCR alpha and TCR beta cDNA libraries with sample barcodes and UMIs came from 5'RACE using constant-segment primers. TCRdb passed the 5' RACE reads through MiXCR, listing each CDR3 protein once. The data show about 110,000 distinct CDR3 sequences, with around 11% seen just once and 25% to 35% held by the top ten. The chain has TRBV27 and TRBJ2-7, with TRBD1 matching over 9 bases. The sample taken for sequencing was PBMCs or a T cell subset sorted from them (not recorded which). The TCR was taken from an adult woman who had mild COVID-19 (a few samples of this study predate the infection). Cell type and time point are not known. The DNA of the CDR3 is TGTGCCAGCAGCCCACAGGGGGCTGCCTACGAGCAGTACTTC. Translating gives CASSPQGAAYEQYF.